Included here is one T cell receptor (beta chain) sequence, with context. Antigen specificity is unknown. The CDR3 covers 15 residues. With 3 bases clipped from V and 0 bases from J, the junction kept 6 bases outside the gene matches. CDR1 is SGHNT and CDR2 is YYREEE in the germline V gene (reference sequence). The data were produced by immunoSEQ multiplex PCR, yet TCRdb's version contains in-frame clones alone and is incomplete. The top ten clones hold roughly 2.6% of a sample with under 130,000 clones, around 87% of them seen once. The data originate from a study of T cell responses to AZD1222 COVID-19 vaccine. Study observations and caveats: Females outnumbered males among donors, who were mostly white British; clonal diversity was possibly underestimated. Repertoires were obtained solely post-peak T cell response.

Sequenced material: peripheral blood, taken on day 0 of AZD1222 vaccination. The rearrangement links TRBV5-4 to TRBJ2-7, with TRBD1 matching over 7 bases. This receptor was obtained from an adult in good health. CDR3 region: CASSSPGQSSYEQYF. DNA of the CDR3: TGTGCCAGCAGCTCTCCGGGACAGTCCTCCTACGAGCAGTACTTC.